This TCR beta chain emerged from a study of beta chain features in type 1 diabetes. Whole-study findings and limits: Significant though moderate, a shortening of TCRB CDR3s appeared in all four CD4+ subsets of Type 1 diabetes patients.

Only one heparinised blood draw was taken per donor, and its volume averaged around 100 mL. Sequencing targeted expressed TCRB transcripts, as all isolated RNA had been reverse transcribed. Repertoires were generated with immunoSEQ multiplex PCR, while TCRdb's copy carries only in-frame clones and drops some. Among hundreds of thousands of clones listed, roughly an eighth were seen once. This CDR3 is built from 15 residues. The V end lost 4 bases, the J end lost 5 bases, and 16 bases lay between the germline ends. CDR1 is SGDLS and CDR2 is YYNGEE in the germline V gene. Turning to this clone: The antigen remains unidentified.

The sample consisted of naive CD4+ T cells from blood. V usage is TRBV9 and J usage is TRBJ2-1, with D possibly matching TRBD2 (6 bases). This TCR derives from a man aged 18 to 30 in good health. The CDR3 sequence is CASSQYGLINNEQFF. Written as DNA, the CDR3 is TGTGCCAGCAGCCAGTATGGACTAATAAACAATGAGCAGTTCTTC.